This TCR beta chain derives from a study of CD8+ T cells in alopecia areata (dated by TCRdb to about 2018). Notes on the research overall: The treated patients took part in an open-label pilot trial in which moderate-to-severe alopecia areata was treated with oral tofacitinib at 5 to 10 mg twice daily. Patients stayed on tofacitinib for 6 to 18 months and then had 6 months of follow-up off drug so that delayed response and recurrence could be assessed. High-throughput TCRbeta sequencing was used to examine T cell clonal expansion in alopecia areata in both the C3H/HeJ mouse model and human patients. In humans, TCRbeta sequencing was performed on scalp tissue and on sorted CD4+ and CD8+ peripheral blood T cells from healthy controls and from patients with patchy or totalis/universalis alopecia areata. Biopsies were taken from tofacitinib-treated patients at baseline and again at 4 and 24 weeks into treatment, and several of those patients also had a later scalp biopsy. Scalp clonality was compared among normal scalp (n=4), patchy alopecia areata scalp (n=8), and alopecia totalis/universalis scalp (n=8). RNA was extracted with the PAXgene miRNA kit for fixed scalp, the miRNeasy kit for PBMCs, and the RNeasy kit for mouse skin. TCRbeta CDR3 regions were amplified by immunoSEQ multiplex PCR with 35 Vbeta forward and 13 Jbeta reverse primers.

The library was produced with the immunoSEQ multiplex PCR assay. To provide template for TCR sequencing, every sample had RNA extracted and reverse transcribed into cDNA. First-strand cDNA was synthesized using SuperScript III with a 2:1 mix of oligo-dT and random hexamers. A synthetic immune receptor repertoire was used to measure amplification bias, and any remaining bias was corrected computationally. For the original study's pipeline: After raw reads were preprocessed to remove errors, the CDR3 was defined following IMGT conventions as running from the conserved cysteine to phenylalanine. Clonality was calculated as 1 minus Shannon entropy normalized by log2 of the number of productive unique TCRs. Scalp TCRbeta sequences were cross-referenced with sorted blood CD4 and CD8 repertoires so that the CD4 or CD8 identity of scalp clones could be inferred. The table was pulled from immuneACCESS by TCRdb, which kept in-frame rearrangements only. Such tables lose some clones; where checked, under half of the loss comes from unresolved V genes, and the rest has no known cause. V and J calls and clone size are given by that table; D and trimming were obtained from the DNA. For this sample the table gives around 250,000 clones, of which around 67% were detected only once. The top ten constitute under 1.5% of the sample.

What the time point label conveys for this sample: baseline before oral tofacitinib. Lesional scalp punch biopsies and peripheral blood were collected from alopecia areata patients. After PBMCs were isolated by density centrifugation and stained for CD3, CD4 and CD8, a FACSAria was used to sort CD4+ and CD8+ T cells. The investigation overall reported the following: Unlike mouse skin, which is dominated by gammadelta T cells, normal human skin has resident alphabeta T cells that are also sequenced, and this complicates analysis of the scalp TCR repertoire. Compared with normal scalp, lesional scalp, particularly in alopecia totalis/universalis, had higher clonality and more expanded CD8+ clones, which suggests antigenic drive. Shared TCR sequences between patients were less evident than in mice, which may be partly attributable to HLA diversity in the patient population.

The CDR3 goes from the cysteine to the phenylalanine over 13 residues. Only the CDR3 part of the read is kept: 39 bases, read in frame from the first base. In the germline V gene, CDR1 corresponds to SQVTM and CDR2 to ANQGSEA. V loses 7 bases at its end and J loses 3 bases; junction bases beyond the gene matches: 8. This clone was observed a handful of times. Its antigen target is currently unknown. No base qualities exist here, and no much larger clone lies one base off it. The TCR sequence derives from a human donor with alopecia areata. The chain couples TRBV29-1 to TRBJ1-2, and 7 junctional nucleotides match TRBD1. Material: CD4+ T cells sorted from blood, obtained at week 0. The CDR3 amino acid sequence is: CSGRDSMDYGYTF. The sequenced DNA: TGCAGCGGCCGGGACAGCATGGACTATGGCTACACCTTC.